These 23 T cell receptor beta chains were all obtained from the same sample, sequenced in a study of cytomegalovirus exposure and HLA in healthy donors (dated 2017 in TCRdb). Library preparation used the immunoSEQ multiplex PCR assay. The multiplex PCR relied on a mix of 60 forward primers for TCR Vbeta segments and 13 reverse primers for TCR Jbeta segments. This immuneACCESS table, as held by TCRdb, lists in-frame sequences with V and J called but not all clones. Of the missing ones, under half trace to an unresolved V gene in checked studies; the others have no known cause. Within this sample are some 130,000 clones, with roughly 75% of them counted one time only. The ten largest clones add up to less than 5% of the sample. The sequenced sample was PBMCs. The receptors were gathered from a young man in good health.

The gene calls are TRBV4-3 and TRBJ2-2; 7 nucleotides align to TRBD1. V lost 6 bases, J lost 3 bases, and 10 bases stayed unmatched. CDR1 and CDR2 (germline): LGHNA, YSLEER. CDR3 size: 16 residues. The CDR3 nucleotides are TGCGCCAGCAGTCCTAGGGGGCGCGTGGACACCGGGGAGCTGTTTTTT. This gives the protein CASSPRGRVDTGELFF.

The rearrangement uses TRBV6-1 and TRBJ2-7; tentatively, D is TRBD1 (6 bases). Germline assignment: CDR1 MNHNS and CDR2 SASEGT. The CDR3 totals 12 residues. V gave up 7 bases and J gave up 6 bases, with 13 bases separating them. CDR3 amino acids: CASKGGPVEQYF. Here the CDR3 DNA reads TGTGCCAGCAAAGGGGGACCGGTCGAGCAGTACTTC.

The chain carries TRBV5-1 and TRBJ2-1; 11 nucleotides line up with TRBD2. CDR3 size: 17 residues. CDR1 and CDR2 from the germline V gene are SGHRS and YFSETQ. V trimming: 1 base; J trimming: 7 bases; junction bases outside the gene matches: 10. The CDR3 here is CASSLFSGRAGWNEQFF. DNA of the CDR3: TGCGCCAGCAGCTTGTTTAGCGGGAGGGCCGGATGGAATGAGCAGTTCTTC.

Only a few counts were recorded for this clone. V and J are TRBV6-6 and TRBJ1-5; unclear D gene. The CDR3 has 12 residues. Germline V gene lookup returns CDR1 MNHNY and CDR2 SVGAGI (reference sequence). Between the trimmed V and J ends, which lost 2 bases and 6 bases, there was a span of 5 bases. In DNA, the CDR3 is TGTGCCAGCAGTTACGAGGGTCAGCCCCAGCATTTT. Its protein product is CASSYEGQPQHF.

This clone has just one count. The chain couples TRBV5-1 to TRBJ2-1, with a possible D match to TRBD2 (5 bases). The germline V gene encodes CDR1 SGHRS and CDR2 YFSETQ. The CDR3 extends over 14 amino acids. Trimming pared 0 bases from V and 8 bases from J, leaving 12 bases between. This chain's CDR3 is CASSLAGDPHEQFF. The CDR3 bases are TGCGCCAGCAGCTTGGCCGGGGATCCCCATGAGCAGTTCTTC.

This clone was seen once. This rearrangement joins TRBV6-6 to TRBJ2-1; 9 nucleotides line up with TRBD2. The CDR3 spans 15 residues. Per germline, CDR1 MNHNY and CDR2 SVGAGI (reference sequence). V lost 6 bases, J lost 3 bases, and 6 bases stayed unmatched. CDR3 amino acids: CASSNSGSIYNEQFF. Written as DNA, the CDR3 is TGTGCCAGCAGCAATAGCGGGAGCATCTACAATGAGCAGTTCTTC.

This clone appeared once. DNA of the CDR3: TGTGCCAGCAGTTACTACAGCGGGAGCAACACAGATACGCAGTATTTT. This codes for CASSYYSGSNTDTQYF. The chain uses TRBV6-7 and TRBJ2-3, with 8 bases matching TRBD2. TRBV6-7 belongs to the ORF category, with a function that is uncertain. V shed 1 base, J shed 2 bases, and the junction held 5 bases outside the gene matches. The CDR3 contains 16 residues.

The table lists this clone with a few counts. The chain recombines TRBV5-4 with TRBJ1-6; the D gene is possibly TRBD1 (6 bases). V was trimmed by 0 bases and J by 10 bases, leaving 14 bases between them. Germline CDR1 reads SGHNT; CDR2 reads YYREEE (reference sequence). This CDR3 region has 15 residues. Here the CDR3 reads CASSLAAGDRSPLHF. Written as DNA, the CDR3 is TGTGCCAGCAGCTTGGCGGCAGGGGATCGATCACCCCTCCACTTT.

The chain has TRBV7-9 and TRBJ2-5; 9 bases line up with TRBD2. V dropped 5 bases and J dropped 3; count of bases not matched to a gene: 13. The CDR3 is 17 amino acids. The V gene's germline CDR1 is SEHNR and CDR2 FQNEAQ (reference sequence). The CDR3 here is CASSPGMAGGPEETQYF. For the CDR3, the DNA is TGTGCCAGCAGCCCAGGTATGGCGGGAGGGCCGGAAGAGACCCAGTACTTC.

This chain joins TRBV6-6 and TRBJ2-3; a possible D gene is TRBD2 (6 bases). Per the germline V gene, CDR1 is MNHNY and CDR2 is SVGAGI (reference sequence). The V gene lost 6 bases and the J gene lost 4 bases, with 17 bases spanning the gap. The CDR3 contains 15 residues. CDR3 region: CASRTSGLGADTQYF. In nucleotides, the CDR3 is TGTGCCAGCAGGACTAGTGGGCTAGGAGCAGATACGCAGTATTTT.

This chain uses TRBV19 with TRBJ2-1, with TRBD1 matching over 7 bases. The CDR3 loop spans 17 amino acids. V lost 6 bases, J lost 0 bases, and 11 bases stayed unmatched. Germline loops: CDR1 LNHDA, CDR2 SQIVND (reference sequence). The CDR3: CASRGGPSGSSYNEQFF. As DNA, the CDR3 is TGTGCCAGTAGAGGGGGCCCCAGCGGTAGCTCCTACAATGAGCAGTTCTTC.

The chain carries TRBV9 and TRBJ1-2; TRBD1 agrees at 7 bases. This CDR3 is built from 16 residues. V was clipped by 4 bases and J by 4 bases; unmatched bases: 13. Per the germline V gene, CDR1 is SGDLS and CDR2 is YYNGEE. CDR3 region: CASSPTDRAQGYGYTF. The DNA of the CDR3 is TGTGCCAGCAGCCCCACCGACAGGGCTCAGGGCTATGGCTACACCTTC.

This clone occurred a few times. V is TRBV28 and J is TRBJ2-4; 8 nucleotides line up with TRBD1. There are 15 residues in the CDR3. Per germline, CDR1 MDHEN and CDR2 SYDVKM. Trimming removed 6 bases from V and 7 bases from J; junction bases left unmatched: 11. The CDR3 loop is CASRTLATGANIQYF. Written as DNA, the CDR3 is TGTGCCAGCAGGACCCTGGCGACAGGGGCCAACATTCAGTACTTC.

The genes are TRBV6-5 and TRBJ2-3; a weak D match, TRBD2 (6 bases). Germline-derived CDR1 and CDR2 are MNHEY and SVGAGI. This CDR3 spans 15 amino acids. Trimming cost V 6 bases and J 2 bases, with 15 bases left between them. CDR3 coding DNA: TGTGCCAGCAGCACCGGGGAGGACTTCACAGATACGCAGTATTTT. Encoded protein: CASSTGEDFTDTQYF.

This chain uses TRBV29-1 with TRBJ2-6, with 8 bases identical to TRBD1. The CDR3 sequence is 19 residues long. Unmatched junction bases numbered 10, after V lost 0 bases and J lost 0 bases. Germline V gene data show CDR1 as SQVTM and CDR2 as ANQGSEA. The CDR3 bases are TGCAGCGTTGAAGAGTTTCGGACAGGGACCCTCTCTGGGGCCAACGTCCTGACTTTC. This gives the protein CSVEEFRTGTLSGANVLTF. The full variable domain, its missing parts supplied by reference TRBV29-1 and TRBJ2-6, is SAVISQKPSRDICQRGTSLTIQCQVDSQVTMMFWYRQQPGQSLTLIATANQGSEATYESGFVIDKFPISRPNLTFSTLTVSNMSPEDSSIYLCSVEEFRTGTLSGANVLTFGAGSRLTVL.

The chain joins TRBV4-1 to TRBJ2-7, with 12 bases matching TRBD2. Germline loops: CDR1 MGHRA, CDR2 YSYEKL. The CDR3 is 16 amino acids. V lost 3 bases to trimming and J lost 2 bases; unmatched junction nucleotides: 5. The CDR3 nucleotides read TGCGCCAGCAGCCATGTGTCTAGCGGGAGGGCCTACGAGCAGTACTTC. Translating it yields CASSHVSSGRAYEQYF.

The chain couples TRBV7-2 to TRBJ2-6; TRBD1 might be the D (5 bases). Germline assignment: CDR1 SGHTA and CDR2 FQGNSA. The CDR3 is 14 residues long. V was pared by 1 base and J by 4 bases, with 5 bases between. The CDR3 DNA is TGTGCCAGCAGCTTAGGGGGCGGGGCCAACGTCCTGACTTTC. Its translation: CASSLGGGANVLTF.

V usage is TRBV27 and J usage is TRBJ2-5, with TRBD2 identical over 7 bases. This CDR3 contains 14 residues. The J segment lost 5 bases and the V segment lost 6 bases, leaving 9 bases of the junction unmatched. CDR1 is MNHEY, CDR2 SMNVEV, per germline (reference sequence). The CDR3 spells CASRMWARGETQYF. The CDR3 nucleotides are TGTGCCAGCAGGATGTGGGCGCGGGGGGAGACCCAGTACTTC.

This rearrangement joins TRBV6-4 to TRBJ1-6, with unresolved D. Between the trimmed V and J ends, which lost 0 bases and 7 bases, there was a span of 16 bases. Germline-derived CDR1 and CDR2 are MRHNA and SNTAGT. The CDR3 is made up of 17 amino acids. In DNA form, the CDR3 reads TGTGCCAGCAGTGACTCGCCCCCCCACCCAGGCAATTCACCCCTCCACTTT. This encodes CASSDSPPHPGNSPLHF.

The chain joins TRBV28 to TRBJ1-3; perhaps TRBD1 as D (5 bases). Deletions cut 8 bases from V and 3 bases from J, with 17 bases between. This CDR3 contains 15 residues. The V gene's germline CDR1 is MDHEN and CDR2 SYDVKM. The CDR3 DNA reads TGTGCCAGCGGCCTGGGAAGGGGTGATGGAAACACCATATATTTT. Translating it yields CASGLGRGDGNTIYF. Full variable domain (missing parts from reference TRBV28 and TRBJ1-3): DVKVTQSSRYLVKRTGEKVFLECVQDMDHENMFWYRQDPGLGLRLIYFSYDVKMKEKGDIPEGYSVSREKKERFSLILESASTNQTSMYLCASGLGRGDGNTIYFGEGSWLTVV.

The gene calls are TRBV5-1 and TRBJ2-3, with D possibly being TRBD2 (6 bases). Germline CDR1 is SGHRS and CDR2 is YFSETQ. This CDR3 comprises 14 residues. Trimming took 0 bases from V and 4 from J, leaving 9 bases between them. In DNA, the CDR3 is TGCGCCAGCAGCTTGGCGCAGCGGGCAGATACGCAGTATTTT. It is translated as CASSLAQRADTQYF. The full variable domain, completed using reference TRBV5-1 and TRBJ2-3, is KAGVTQTPRYLIKTRGQQVTLSCSPISGHRSVSWYQQTPGQGLQFLFEYFSETQRNKGNFPGRFSGRQFSNSRSEMNVSTLELGDSALYLCASSLAQRADTQYFGPGTRLTVL.

On this clone itself: Its ends do not fully match the called genes, so a read error is possible. This chain links TRBV7-9 with TRBJ2-1, with a tentative D call TRBD2 (5 bases). This CDR3 has 15 residues. Germline V gives CDR1 SEHNR, CDR2 FQNEAQ (reference sequence). CDR3 bases: TGTTCCAGCAGCTCTTGGATGGGAGTGGGAAATGAGCAGTTCTTC. This translates into CSSSSWMGVGNEQFF.

This sequence joins TRBV18 and TRBJ1-2; D possibly corresponds to TRBD1 (5 bases). The CDR3 covers 13 residues. The V and J ends lost 3 bases and 4 bases respectively, with 9 bases between them. Germline V CDR1 and CDR2: KGHSH, LQKENI. The CDR3 sequence is CASSPTESYGYTF. The CDR3 DNA is TGTGCCAGCTCACCGACAGAAAGCTATGGCTACACCTTC.